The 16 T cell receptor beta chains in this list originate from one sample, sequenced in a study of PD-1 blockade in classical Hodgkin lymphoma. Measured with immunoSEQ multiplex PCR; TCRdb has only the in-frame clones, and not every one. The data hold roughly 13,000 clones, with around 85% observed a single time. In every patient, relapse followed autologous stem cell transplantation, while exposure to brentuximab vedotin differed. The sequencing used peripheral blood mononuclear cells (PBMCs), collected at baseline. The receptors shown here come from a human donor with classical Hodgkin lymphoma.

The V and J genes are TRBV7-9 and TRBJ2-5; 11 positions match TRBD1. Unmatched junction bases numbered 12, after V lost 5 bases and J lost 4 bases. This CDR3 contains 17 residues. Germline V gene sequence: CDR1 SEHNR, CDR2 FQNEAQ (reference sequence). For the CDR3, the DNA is TGTGCCAGCAGCGTCGCCGGGACAGGGGGGTTCGGAGAGACCCAGTACTTC. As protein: CASSVAGTGGFGETQYF. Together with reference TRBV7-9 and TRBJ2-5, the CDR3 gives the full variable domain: DTGVSQNPRHKITKRGQNVTFRCDPISEHNRLYWYRQTLGQGPEFLTYFQNEAQLEKSRLLSDRFSAERPKGSFSTLEIQRTEQGDSAMYLCASSVAGTGGFGETQYFGPGTRLLVL.

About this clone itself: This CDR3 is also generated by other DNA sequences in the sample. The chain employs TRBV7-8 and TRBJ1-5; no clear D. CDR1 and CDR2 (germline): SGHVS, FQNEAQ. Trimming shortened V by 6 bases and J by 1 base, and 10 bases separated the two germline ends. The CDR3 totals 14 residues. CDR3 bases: TGTGCCAGCAGTTTGGGTAGGAGCAATCAGCCCCAGCATTTT. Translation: CASSLGRSNQPQHF.

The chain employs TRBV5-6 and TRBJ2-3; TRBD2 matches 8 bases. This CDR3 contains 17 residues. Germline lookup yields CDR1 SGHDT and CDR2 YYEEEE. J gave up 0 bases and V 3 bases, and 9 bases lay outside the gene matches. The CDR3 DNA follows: TGTGCCAGCAGCTACCCCATAGCGGGGACAAGCACAGATACGCAGTATTTT. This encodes CASSYPIAGTSTDTQYF. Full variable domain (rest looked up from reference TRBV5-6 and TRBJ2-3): DAGVTQSPTHLIKTRGQQVTLRCSPKSGHDTVSWYQQALGQGPQFIFQYYEEEERQRGNFPDRFSGHQFPNYSSELNVNALLLGDSALYLCASSYPIAGTSTDTQYFGPGTRLTVL.

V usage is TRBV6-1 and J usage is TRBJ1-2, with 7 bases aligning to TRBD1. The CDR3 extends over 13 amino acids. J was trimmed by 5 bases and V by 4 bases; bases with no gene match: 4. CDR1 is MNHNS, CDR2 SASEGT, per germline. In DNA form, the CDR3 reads TGTGCCAGCAGTGCCTCGGGACAGTATGGCTACACCTTC. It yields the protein CASSASGQYGYTF.

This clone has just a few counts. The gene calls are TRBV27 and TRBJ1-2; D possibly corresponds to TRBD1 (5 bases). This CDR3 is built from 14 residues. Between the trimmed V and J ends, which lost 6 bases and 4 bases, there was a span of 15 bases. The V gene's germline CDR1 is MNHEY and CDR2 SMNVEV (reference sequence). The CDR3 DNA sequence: TGTGCCAGCAGCCCTCAATCAGGGTTCTATGGCTACACCTTC. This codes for CASSPQSGFYGYTF.

This CDR3 reads CAPPGQSNYEQYF. CDR3 DNA: TGTGCCCCCCCGGGACAGAGCAACTACGAGCAGTACTTC. The V gene is TRBV6-1, the J gene TRBJ2-7, with 7 positions matching TRBD1. V shed 11 bases and J 3 bases; nucleotides not matched to a gene: 10. Germline V gene data show CDR1 as MNHNS and CDR2 as SASEGT. The CDR3 is made up of 13 amino acids.

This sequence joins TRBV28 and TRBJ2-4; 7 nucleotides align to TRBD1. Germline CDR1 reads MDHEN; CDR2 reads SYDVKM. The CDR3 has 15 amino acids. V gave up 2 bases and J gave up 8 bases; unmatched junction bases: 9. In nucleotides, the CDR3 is TGTGCCAGCAGTTTAGGGGGACAGACTAAAGACATTCAGTACTTC. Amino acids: CASSLGGQTKDIQYF.

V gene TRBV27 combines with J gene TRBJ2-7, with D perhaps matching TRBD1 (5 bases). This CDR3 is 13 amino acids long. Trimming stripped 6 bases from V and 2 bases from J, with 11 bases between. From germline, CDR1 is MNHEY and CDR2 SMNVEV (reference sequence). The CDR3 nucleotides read TGTGCCAGCAGACACCAGACAGCCTACGAGCAGTACTTC. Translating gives CASRHQTAYEQYF.

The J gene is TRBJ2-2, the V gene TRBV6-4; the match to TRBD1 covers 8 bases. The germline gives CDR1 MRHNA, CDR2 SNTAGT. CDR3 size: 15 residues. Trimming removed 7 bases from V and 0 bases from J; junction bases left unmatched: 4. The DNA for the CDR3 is TGTGCCAGCACAGGGGGCATTTCGAACACCGGGGAGCTGTTTTTT. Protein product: CASTGGISNTGELFF.

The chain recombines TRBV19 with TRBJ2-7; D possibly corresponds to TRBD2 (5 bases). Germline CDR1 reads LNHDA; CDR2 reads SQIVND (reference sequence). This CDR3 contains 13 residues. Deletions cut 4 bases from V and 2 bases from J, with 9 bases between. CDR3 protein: CASSTGSTYEQYF. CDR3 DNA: TGTGCCAGTAGTACGGGATCTACCTACGAGCAGTACTTC.

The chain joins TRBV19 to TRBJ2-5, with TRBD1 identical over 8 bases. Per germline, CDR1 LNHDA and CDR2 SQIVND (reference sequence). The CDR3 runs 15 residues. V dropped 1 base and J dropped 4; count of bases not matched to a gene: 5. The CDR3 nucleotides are TGTGCCAGTAGTATAGGCCAGGGGGCCCGAGAGACCCAGTACTTC. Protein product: CASSIGQGARETQYF.

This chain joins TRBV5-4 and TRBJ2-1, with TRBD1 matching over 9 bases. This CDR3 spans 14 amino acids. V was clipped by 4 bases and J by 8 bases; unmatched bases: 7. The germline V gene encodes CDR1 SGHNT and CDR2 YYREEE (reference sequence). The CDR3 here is CASSPGTGRDEQFF. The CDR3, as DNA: TGTGCCAGCAGCCCAGGGACAGGGAGAGATGAGCAGTTCTTC. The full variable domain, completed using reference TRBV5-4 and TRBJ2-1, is ETGVTQSPTHLIKTRGQQVTLRCSSQSGHNTVSWYQQALGQGPQFIFQYYREEENGRGNFPPRFSGLQFPNYSSELNVNALELDDSALYLCASSPGTGRDEQFFGPGTRLTVL.

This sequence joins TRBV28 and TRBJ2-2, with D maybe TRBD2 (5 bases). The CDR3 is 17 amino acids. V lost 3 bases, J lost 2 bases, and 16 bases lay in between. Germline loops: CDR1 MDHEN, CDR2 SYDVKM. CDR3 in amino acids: CASSFISGELNTGELFF. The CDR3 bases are TGTGCCAGCAGTTTCATATCCGGGGAATTAAACACCGGGGAGCTGTTTTTT.

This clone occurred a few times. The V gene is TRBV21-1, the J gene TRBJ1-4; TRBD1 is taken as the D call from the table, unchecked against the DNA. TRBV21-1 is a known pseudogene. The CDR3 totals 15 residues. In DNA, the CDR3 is TGTGCCAGCAGCCCCCACAGGGTTTCTAATGAAAAACTGTTTTTT. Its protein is CASSPHRVSNEKLFF.

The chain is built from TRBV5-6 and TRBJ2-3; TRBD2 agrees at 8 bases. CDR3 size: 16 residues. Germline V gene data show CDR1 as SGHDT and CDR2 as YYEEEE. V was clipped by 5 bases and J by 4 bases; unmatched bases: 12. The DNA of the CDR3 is TGTGCCAGCAGTTCGAATCCAGCGGGAGTGGCAGATACGCAGTATTTT. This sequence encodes CASSSNPAGVADTQYF.

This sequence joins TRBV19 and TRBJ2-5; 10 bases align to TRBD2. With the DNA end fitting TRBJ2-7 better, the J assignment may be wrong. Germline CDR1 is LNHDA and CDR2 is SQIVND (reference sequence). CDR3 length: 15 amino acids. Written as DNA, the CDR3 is TGTGCCAGTAGTCCCTTAGCGGGGGGTTTCTACGAGCAGTACTTC. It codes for CASSPLAGGFYEQYF.